Listed here are 4 T cell receptor beta chains from one sample, sequenced in a study of T cell repertoires in cytomegalovirus infection (dated by TCRdb to the late 2010s). The treatment or condition label for this specimen denotes: in vitro stimulation with specific CMV peptide epitopes to enrich CMV-specific T cells. Antigen specificity for these receptors is unknown. The data were produced on an Illumina HiSeq 1500. TCRdb trimmed the raw reads at Q25, called clones with MiXCR and kept productive beta chains. Each CDR3 protein gets just one entry, which takes the most common genes and DNA from the rows behind it. The sample table contains about 700,000 distinct CDR3 sequences; only one count was recorded for roughly 33% of them. Roughly 20% of the sample goes to the ten largest clones. Sequenced material: cultured PBMCs, taken from culture after CMV antigen stimulation. These receptor sequences come from a human donor in good health (CMV status not recorded). Some clones in this sample may be carry-over from other donors' samples.

The chain couples TRBV11-2 to TRBJ2-7; either TRBD1 or TRBD2 may supply D (5 bases each). The CDR3 extends over 13 amino acids. Germline CDR1 SGHAT, CDR2 FQNNGV. The V end was cut by 5 bases, the J end by 7 bases, with 15 bases between. CDR3 nucleotide sequence: TGTGCCAGCAGCGGGACCCGCAATGGAGAGCAGTACTTC. This codes for CASSGTRNGEQYF.

The V gene is TRBV7-9, the J gene TRBJ2-1; TRBD2 agrees at 8 bases. Germline trimming cut 5 bases from V and 7 bases from J; bases unmatched to any gene: 10. The CDR3 loop spans 15 amino acids. Germline V lookup: CDR1 SEHNR, CDR2 FQNEAQ (reference sequence). The CDR3 DNA reads as TGTGCCAGCAGCGGCGAGCGGGAGAGGGAGAATGAGCAGTTCTTC. It encodes CASSGERERENEQFF.

The genes are TRBV4-2 and TRBJ2-7, with a possible D match to TRBD1 (6 bases). This CDR3 has 14 residues. CDR1 and CDR2 (germline): LGHNA, YNFKEQ. V was cut by 1 base and J by 6 bases, with 13 bases left in between. CDR3 coding DNA: TGTGCCAGCAGCCAAGGATTGGGGGCGGGCGAGCAGTACTTC. It encodes CASSQGLGAGEQYF.

V usage is TRBV25-1 and J usage is TRBJ1-5; maybe TRBD1 (5 bases). Germline CDR1 MGHDK, CDR2 SYGVNS. CDR3 size: 15 residues. V was clipped by 3 bases and J by 6 bases, with 15 bases between them. Here the CDR3 reads CASSDSPGSGQPQHF. CDR3 bases: TGTGCCAGCAGTGATTCCCCAGGGTCTGGTCAGCCCCAGCATTTT.